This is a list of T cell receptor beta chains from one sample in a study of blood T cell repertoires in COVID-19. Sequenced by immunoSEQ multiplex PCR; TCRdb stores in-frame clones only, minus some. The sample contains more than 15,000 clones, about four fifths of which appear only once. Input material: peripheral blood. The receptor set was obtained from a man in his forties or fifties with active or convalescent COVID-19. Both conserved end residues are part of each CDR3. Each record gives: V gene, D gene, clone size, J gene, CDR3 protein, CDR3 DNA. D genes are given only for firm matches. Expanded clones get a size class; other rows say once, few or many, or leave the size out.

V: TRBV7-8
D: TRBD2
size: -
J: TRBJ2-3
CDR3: CASSRRGGSYTDTQYF
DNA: TGTGCCAGCAGCCGCCGCGGGGGGTCGTACACAGATACGCAGTATTTT

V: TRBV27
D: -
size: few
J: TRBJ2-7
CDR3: CASSSAGSNEQYF
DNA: TGTGCCAGCAGTTCGGCAGGTTCAAACGAGCAGTACTTC

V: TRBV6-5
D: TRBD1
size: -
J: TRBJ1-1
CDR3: CASSWGQGNYEAFF
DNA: TGTGCCAGCAGTTGGGGACAGGGGAACTATGAAGCTTTCTTT

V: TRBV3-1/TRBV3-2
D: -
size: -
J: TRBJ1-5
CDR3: CASSQGHQPQHF
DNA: TGTGCCAGCAGCCAGGGGCATCAGCCCCAGCATTTT

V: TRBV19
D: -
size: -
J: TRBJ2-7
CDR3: CASSTQSYEQYF
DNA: TGTGCCAGTAGTACCCAATCCTACGAGCAGTACTTC

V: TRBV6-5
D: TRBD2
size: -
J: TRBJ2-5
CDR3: CASSYRRVAGQETQYF
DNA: TGTGCCAGCAGTTACAGGAGGGTAGCGGGGCAAGAGACCCAGTACTTC

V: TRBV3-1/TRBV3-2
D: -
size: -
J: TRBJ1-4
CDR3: CASNTGTNEKLFF
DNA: TGTGCCAGCAATACGGGAACTAATGAAAAACTGTTTTTT

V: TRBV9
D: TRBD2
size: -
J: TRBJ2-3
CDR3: CASSPLAGGHGDTQYF
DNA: TGTGCCAGCAGCCCCTTAGCGGGGGGGCATGGAGATACGCAGTATTTT

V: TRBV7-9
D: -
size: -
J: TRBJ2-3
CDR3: CASSWRADDRTDTQYF
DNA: TGTGCCAGCAGCTGGAGGGCAGATGACCGAACAGATACGCAGTATTTT

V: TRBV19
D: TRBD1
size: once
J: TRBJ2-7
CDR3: CASSMTGGNEQYF
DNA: TGTGCCAGTAGTATGACAGGGGGTAACGAGCAGTACTTC

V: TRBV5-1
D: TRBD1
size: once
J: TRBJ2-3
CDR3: CASSTDRGRDTQYF
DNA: TGCGCCAGCAGCACTGACAGGGGGCGAGATACGCAGTATTTT

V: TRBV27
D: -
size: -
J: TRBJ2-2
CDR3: CASSLIGQWYTGELFF
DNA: TGTGCCAGCAGTTTGATCGGACAGTGGTACACCGGGGAGCTGTTTTTT

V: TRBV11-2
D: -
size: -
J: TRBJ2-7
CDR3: CASSRWGTVYEQYF
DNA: TGTGCCAGCAGCCGATGGGGCACGGTGTACGAGCAGTACTTC

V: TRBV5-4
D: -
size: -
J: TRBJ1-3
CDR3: CASSPGGSSGNTIYF
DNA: TGTGCCAGCAGCCCCGGCGGAAGCTCTGGAAACACCATATATTTT

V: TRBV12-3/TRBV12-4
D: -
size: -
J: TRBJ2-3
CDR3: CASSLSGDTQYF
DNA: TGTGCCAGCAGTTTAAGCGGAGATACGCAGTATTTT

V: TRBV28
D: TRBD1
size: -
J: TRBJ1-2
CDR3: CASSPRHRGYYGYTF
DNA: TGTGCCAGCAGCCCTCGACACAGGGGATACTATGGCTACACCTTC

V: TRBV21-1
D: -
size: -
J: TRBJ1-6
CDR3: CASSKDRVHNSPLHF
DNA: TGTGCCAGCAGCAAAGACAGGGTCCATAATTCACCCCTCCACTTT

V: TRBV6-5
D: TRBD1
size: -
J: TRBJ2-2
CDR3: CASRLGQRNTGELFF
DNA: TGTGCCAGCAGATTGGGACAGAGGAACACCGGGGAGCTGTTTTTT

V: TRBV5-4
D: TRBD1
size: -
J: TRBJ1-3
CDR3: CASSFTGAGNTIYF
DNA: TGTGCCAGCAGCTTTACAGGGGCTGGAAACACCATATATTTT

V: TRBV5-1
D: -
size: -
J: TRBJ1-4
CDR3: CASSYTRETNEKLFF
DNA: TGCGCCAGCAGCTACACCAGGGAAACTAATGAAAAACTGTTTTTT

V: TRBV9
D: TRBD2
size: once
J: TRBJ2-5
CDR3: CASSALAGQETQYF
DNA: TGTGCCAGCAGCGCCTTAGCGGGACAAGAGACCCAGTACTTC

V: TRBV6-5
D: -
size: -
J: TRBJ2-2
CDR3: CASSYRGTGELFF
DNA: TGTGCCAGCAGTTACCGAGGTACCGGGGAGCTGTTTTTT

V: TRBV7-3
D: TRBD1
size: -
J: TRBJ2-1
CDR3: CASSYTGTGAYNEQFF
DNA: TGTGCCAGCAGCTACACCGGGACAGGGGCCTACAATGAGCAGTTCTTC

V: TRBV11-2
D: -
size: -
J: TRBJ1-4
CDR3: CASRSGEKLFF
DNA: TGTGCCAGCAGATCGGGAGAAAAACTGTTTTTT

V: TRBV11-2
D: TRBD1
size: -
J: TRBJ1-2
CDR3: CASSRTYGQAYYGYTF
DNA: TGTGCCAGCAGCCGAACCTACGGACAGGCCTACTATGGCTACACCTTC